The clone carrying this T cell receptor beta chain was counted a few times. As yet, its antigen is unknown. The data were taken from a study of T cell repertoires in cytomegalovirus infection. Looking at the study overall: It can be stated that public TCR beta signatures indicated CMV infection as well as a matching HLA type. Study-wide results and caveats: CMV-specific TCR beta clonotypes restricted by HLA-C dominated the ex vivo response.

J gave up 3 bases and V 6 bases, and 2 bases lay outside the gene matches. The CDR3 runs 13 residues. The V gene's germline CDR1 is ENHRY and CDR2 SYGVKD. TCRdb reprocessed the reads with MiXCR, giving one entry per CDR3 protein. This table holds about 530,000 distinct CDR3 sequences, 26% found once. The chain employs TRBV10-3 and TRBJ2-3, with TRBD2 identical over 8 bases. The sequencing sample was made of PBMCs. The receptor was isolated from a human donor in good health (CMV status not recorded). Some clones in this sample may be carry-over from other donors' samples. The CDR3 protein is CAIRGLGTDTQYF. The CDR3 DNA sequence: TGTGCCATCAGGGGACTAGGGACAGATACGCAGTATTTT.